This TCR beta chain was sequenced during a study of cytomegalovirus exposure and HLA in healthy donors (TCRdb year 2017). With regard to the full study: An earlier analysis of approximately 550 of the donors reported about 250 Gb of sequence data and 117 million unique TCR beta sequences from 150 million to 200 million T cells. Roughly 300 gigabases of sequencing data and about 92 million unique TCR sequences made up an early release that covered roughly 670 HLA-typed donors. Of the approximately 400 genotyped donors, approximately 83% fell in the genetic ancestry cluster associated with self-reported Caucasian donors. The study aimed to test whether cataloging public T cell receptors could reveal signatures of past pathogen exposure. The study used immunosequencing to profile the T cell repertoires of several hundred subjects and linked those repertoires to cytomegalovirus serostatus. A separate validation cohort of approximately 120 different subjects was used in addition to the approximately 670-subject first cohort. High-throughput TCR immunosequencing, statistical association of individual TCRs with disease status, and machine learning were combined to predict cytomegalovirus infection status. A later analysis re-analyzed previously published TCR beta repertoires from approximately 700 donors and added high-resolution HLA genotyping to study TCR occurrence patterns. The later analysis used no new phenotypic data to find candidate immune exposures, relying instead on TCR beta sequences and their occurrence across donors. An earlier analysis of 500 to 650 of the donors applied high-throughput TCR beta sequencing to assess whether each TCR beta V gene segment acted as functional or pseudogenic. Donor age, sex, ethnicity and CMV serostatus were compiled together with the repertoire data. In a later genetic analysis, genome-wide SNP genotypes for about three fifths of the roughly 670 donors were used, and that subset was treated as a discovery cohort. All discovery cohort repertoires had been generated on a single sequencing platform. Class I and class II HLA loci were covered by the typing at four-digit resolution. The number of typed donors differed by locus: roughly 629-630 for A, B, C, DRB1 and DQB1; about 520 for DQA1; roughly 600 for DPA1; and approximately 450 for DPB1. Four to six DR-DQ haplotypes were handled as single units for association and clustering because linkage in the cohort was strong. Across about 370 genotyped donors of the cohort, an average of roughly 230,000 unique TCR beta nucleotide sequences per donor were sequenced, and roughly 20% of those sequences were non-productive. Here is what the overall study found, with its caveats: A later analysis reported that several top co-occurrence clusters appeared linked to parvovirus B19, influenza, CMV and Epstein-Barr virus. The 87-base-pair reads could not distinguish some IMGT-functional V segments, including TRBV6-2 and TRBV6-3, so those segments were excluded. In an earlier analysis of about 600 of the donors, most TCR beta V segments appeared in productive rearrangements about 87% or about 30% of the time, broadly matching IMGT annotations. When HLA alleles, especially DR and DQ, strongly co-occurred, attributing TCR associations to individual alleles was difficult. A further reported finding was that TCR beta sequences accurately predicted the HLA-A and HLA-B alleles for most subjects in the first cohort. Linkage disequilibrium might explain the correlated functional status among segregating V segments, but an unknown experimental factor could not be ruled out. In this cohort, only TCR beta chains were sequenced, and detectable features were limited by the absence of alpha or paired-chain data. The classifier was reported to diagnose cytomegalovirus status with high specificity and sensitivity in both the original cohort and the validation cohort. A cluster of highly shared sequence variants was judged likely to represent a technical artifact of the sequencing pipeline. According to a later genetic analysis, donors in an Asian-associated ancestry cluster had fewer N-insertions in productive TCRs than the roughly 700-donor mean. In a later genetic analysis, a missense DCLRE1C variant was associated with V-gene and J-gene trimming of TCR beta chains, and the association was replicated in an independent cohort. Most CMV-associated TCR beta chains appeared to be HLA-restricted in a later analysis, and the HLA associations seemed to be driven largely by CMV exposure. Specific HLA alleles were associated with 15,000 to 20,000 TCR beta sequences at a false discovery rate of 0.05 in a later analysis. Immune exposure information for the cohort was limited to CMV serostatus. Compared with equally common non-associated chains, HLA-associated TCR beta chains in a later analysis were more clonally expanded and had lower generation probabilities. A few of the identified cytomegalovirus-associated TCR beta chains were confirmed in vitro to be specific for cytomegalovirus antigens. The presence/absence analyses assumed that sequencing depth was roughly uniform across donors, and that assumption may not be true. In the study, about 150 TCR beta chains were listed as associated with cytomegalovirus. Most TCR sequences were observed very rarely across donors, whereas some public TCRs were present in many individuals. The authors suggested that the approach could potentially be extended to other disease states and immunological phenotypes. Because HLA typing was unavailable for some donors at each locus, only the typed subset was used in association tests. In a later analysis, the rate of TCR association differed among HLA loci, with DRB1 alleles having the most associated TCRs and HLA-C alleles having the fewest. Over 15 rarely observed V segments, including chromosome 9 orphons, were excluded from the earlier analysis of several hundred of the donors because counts were too low.

Taken from the germline V gene, the CDR1 and CDR2 loops are SGHVS and FQNEAQ. The V end gives up 4 bases and the J end 2 bases, leaving 11 bases in the junction not matched to a gene. Spanning cysteine to phenylalanine, the CDR3 consists of 16 amino acids. Only CDR3 DNA is held: 48 bases, read in frame from base 1. About this clone itself: The specificity of this receptor is unknown. Base quality data are lacking; no much larger clone is found one base away.

The library relied on the immunoSEQ multiplex PCR assay. For the multiplex PCR, a mixture combining 60 forward primers for TCR Vbeta segments and 13 reverse primers for TCR Jbeta segments was used. The CDR3 region of rearranged TCR beta genes was amplified from genomic DNA by a multiplex PCR assay. The amplified TCR beta libraries were sequenced on the Illumina HiSeq System as 87-base-pair reads. The authors' analysis ran thus. A later analysis counted tens of millions of unique TCR beta chains across the 690 or so repertoires, and roughly 9.9 million of these chains were shared by at least two donors. Raw reads were error-corrected and collapsed into unique sequences by a nearest-neighbor algorithm in which closely related sequences were merged to remove PCR and sequencing errors. Alignment of CDR3 sequences to IMGT reference sequences was used to assign V, D and J gene segments. For a sequence to be retained, a match of at least six nucleotides to both a V gene segment and a J gene segment was required. A rearrangement counted as productive if the CDR3 had no stop codons and remained in frame with V and J, and every other rearrangement counted as non-productive. Following IMGT convention, CDR3 was defined as the stretch from the second conserved V-encoded cysteine up to the conserved J-encoded phenylalanine. In an earlier analysis of roughly 580 of the donors, sequences lacking an unambiguous match to a single V gene segment were excluded. An earlier analysis of roughly 590 of the donors called V segments functional above 56.7% productive rearrangements and segregating when the between-donor standard deviation exceeded 5%. To diagnose cytomegalovirus status from the catalog of TCR beta chain sequences, a statistical classification framework was built. A later analysis assigned V and J genes by comparing TCR nucleotide sequences with IMGT/GENE-DB human TR gene sequences. A later analysis assigned CDR3 sequences and most-parsimonious VDJ recombination scenarios with the TCRdist pipeline. In a later analysis, each TCR beta chain was defined by its CDR3 amino acid sequence together with its V-gene family, and reads lacking a unique V-gene family were excluded. In a later analysis, 550 to 650 highly shared, low-generation-probability nucleotide sequences were removed to address suspected cross-contamination and a sequencing artifact. In a later analysis, a clonal expansion index was calculated for each public chain from normalized within-repertoire ranks of inferred template counts. Generation probabilities in a later analysis came from a VDJ recombination model fitted to out-of-frame rearrangements, and those results were checked against IGoR. A later analysis scored TCR-TCR, TCR-HLA and TCR-CMV co-occurrence with hypergeometric tests, applying a repertoire-size bias correction to TCR pairs. To estimate false discovery rates, a later analysis permuted the HLA or CMV assignments 20 times. In a later analysis, co-occurring TCRs were grouped using DBSCAN, with TCRdist sequence similarity added in when clustering inside HLA-allele-positive subsets. Repertoires with fewer than 30,000 or more than 120,000 public chains were left out of co-occurrence clustering, as were about 5 repertoires with anomalous nucleotide sharing. In its TCRdb copy, this immuneACCESS table keeps in-frame sequences only and misses some clones. Where compared with another copy, unresolved V genes explain less than half of these, and the others have no known cause. V and J calls and clone size are as listed in that table; D and trimming were resolved from the DNA. The sample table lists approximately 88,000 clones, around 79% of them with a count of one. The ten largest clones take up over 4.5% of the sample.

In total, 666 healthy bone marrow donors made up the cohort. At the time of sampling, all cohort members were nominally healthy, though unrecorded immune exposures were likely present. The donor was CMV seropositive and belonged to the group of some 290 seropositive cohort members. A peripheral blood sample was provided by each donor, and peripheral blood mononuclear cells were used for TCR beta sequencing. The Qiagen DNeasy Blood Extraction Kit was used to extract genomic DNA from the blood cell samples. The origin of this receptor is a man between 18 and 29 years old in good health and CMV-seropositive. The sample was PBMCs. The chain is encoded by TRBV7-8 joined to TRBJ2-7; 7 middle bases align to TRBD2. The nucleotide sequence is TGTGCCAGCAGCTGGTGGGGTAGCGGGTTTCCCTACGAGCAGTACTTC. Translated, it reads CASSWWGSGFPYEQYF.